These T cell receptor beta chains were read from a single sample in a study of response to subunit inactivated influenza vaccine. TCRdb independently ran MiXCR on the RT-PCR reads; one entry per CDR3 protein. This sample has 710,000 or so distinct CDR3 sequences, with approximately 14% found just once. Sequencing used PBMCs from blood, obtained approximately 13 days after vaccination. Receptor source: a man aged 50-60 years who received an inactivated influenza vaccine. Both conserved end residues are part of each CDR3. The order of the fields is clone size, V gene, CDR3 protein. The size entry is marked missing in some rows and otherwise reads once, few, many or a size class.

few,TRBV20-1,CSAERTGWDGYTF
.,TRBV9,CASSVGTGTNEKLFF
many,TRBV5-1,CASSLGTGLNTEAFF
few,TRBV12-3/TRBV12-4,CASVRAGFANTGELFF
few,TRBV10-3,CAISESGSTDTQYF
many,TRBV12-3/TRBV12-4,CASSYNSGRFANEQYF
.,TRBV7-9,CASSPGQGGGNTEAFF
.,TRBV7-9,CASSFPLAGVNEQFF
.,TRBV7-9,CASGPALSAYGYTF
few,TRBV7-2,CASSPRQGVGNSPLHF
few,TRBV3-1,CASSQEGIGGGSGYTF
.,TRBV7-2,CDSSHPHNEQFF
few,TRBV12-3/TRBV12-4,CASLSLSGRETGELFF
.,TRBV7-9,CASRPNNEQFF
.,TRBV7-9,CASSPIEGLFRRAFF
.,TRBV11-2,CASSLAIGRSYNEQFF
many,TRBV30,CAWYNPGGSSTDTQYF
few,TRBV6-6,CAGRQIPGDTQYF
.,TRBV9,CASSVGGSGSPYEHYF
few,TRBV29-1,CSVEFFSGGTVHYEQYF
.,TRBV20-1,CSATSGPSNLYEQYF
few,TRBV20-1,CSARDRWGADTQYF
few,TRBV27,CASSLAGGGNGYTF
.,TRBV3-1,CASSFKTTDTQYF
few,TRBV13,CASSPSGGAPYEQYF
few,TRBV24-1,CATSDASGDTQYF
.,TRBV5-1,CASSPQGQATNEKLFF